This TCR beta chain was found in a study of early T cells in non-severe SARS-CoV-2 infection. Study details: Unpaired chains resulted from sequencing bulk RNA of unsorted whole blood. Whole-study findings and limits: Missing private and CD4 specificities, VDJdb matching favored anti-spike CD8 responses.

Germline lookup yields CDR1 SNHLY and CDR2 FYNNEI. V was pared by 7 bases and J by 7 bases, with 10 bases between. The CDR3 spans 12 residues. Attached unique molecular identifiers marked individual cDNA molecules. MiXCR, run by TCRdb on the 5' RACE reads, gives a single entry per CDR3 protein. The sample records around 84,000 distinct CDR3 sequences, 8% to 13% being singletons. Of note for this clonotype: Antigen: not known.

The V call is TRBV2, the J call TRBJ2-2, with D uncertain. The starting material was whole blood, obtained at baseline. This TCR was sampled from an adult who was a healthcare worker with PCR-confirmed SARS-CoV-2 infection or an uninfected control (not recorded which). CDR3: CASTEYGGELFF. The DNA for the CDR3 is TGTGCCAGCACGGAATACGGCGGGGAGCTGTTTTTT.